These T cell receptor beta chains were read from a single sample in a study of T cell changes during pregnancy in multiple sclerosis. This table comes from immunoSEQ multiplex PCR, and its TCRdb copy is limited to in-frame clones, with some not included. The table records 60,000 to 85,000 clones, roughly 94% of them present only once. Sequenced here: peripheral blood, sampled in the third trimester of pregnancy. The receptors shown here come from a female donor with multiple sclerosis, enrolled in a pregnancy study. CDR3s include the opening cysteine and the closing phenylalanine or tryptophan. D genes are given only for firm matches. Not all rows give a size; the values are once, few, many and, for expanded clones, a class.

.,TRBJ2-2,TRBV7-2,once,CASSLWITEITGELFF,TGTGCCAGCAGCTTATGGATCACAGAGATCACCGGGGAGCTGTTTTTT
TRBD2,TRBJ2-7,TRBV5-5,.,CASSGWSGGTYEQYF,TGTGCCAGCAGCGGGTGGAGCGGGGGGACCTACGAGCAGTACTTC
.,TRBJ2-2,TRBV29-1,.,CSVPDPGDRPGELFF,TGCAGCGTCCCAGATCCGGGTGACAGACCCGGGGAGCTGTTTTTT
.,TRBJ1-2,TRBV5-5,.,CASSLDSGYGYTF,TGTGCCAGCAGCTTGGACAGTGGTTATGGCTACACCTTC
.,TRBJ1-1,TRBV29-1,.,CSVRGRVHLEAFF,TGCAGCGTTAGGGGTAGGGTTCATCTGGAAGCTTTCTTT
.,TRBJ1-5,TRBV12-5,.,CASGPPTSNQPQHF,TGTGCTAGTGGCCCGCCGACAAGCAATCAGCCCCAGCATTTT
.,TRBJ2-2,TRBV9,.,CASSPIGRQGNTGELFF,TGTGCCAGCAGCCCCATTGGGCGGCAGGGAAACACCGGGGAGCTGTTTTTT
.,TRBJ2-7,TRBV29-1,.,CSVVRTNYEQYF,TGCAGCGTTGTTCGCACTAACTACGAGCAGTACTTC
.,TRBJ2-1,TRBV19,.,CASSRTHYNEQFF,TGTGCCAGTAGTAGGACTCACTACAATGAGCAGTTCTTC
TRBD1,TRBJ1-4,TRBV7-2,.,CASSSGTGAPRGNEKLFF,TGTGCCAGCAGCTCCGGGACAGGGGCTCCGAGGGGTAATGAAAAACTGTTTTTT
TRBD1,TRBJ1-2,TRBV6-1,.,CASSEAEGTGDGYTF,TGTGCCAGCAGTGAAGCTGAGGGGACAGGGGACGGCTACACCTTC
.,TRBJ1-1,TRBV7-7,.,CASSPGILNTEAFF,TGTGCCAGCAGCCCGGGGATATTGAACACTGAAGCTTTCTTT
TRBD1,TRBJ2-7,TRBV27,.,CASRRGHEQYF,TGTGCCAGCCGCAGGGGGCACGAGCAGTACTTC
TRBD1,TRBJ1-2,TRBV6-1,.,CASSDPRGQGSNYGYTF,TGTGCCAGCAGTGACCCGAGGGGACAGGGGTCTAACTATGGCTACACCTTC
TRBD2,TRBJ2-5,TRBV5-1,.,CASSQSKRGGETQYF,TGCGCCAGCAGCCAGTCTAAGCGGGGGGGAGAGACCCAGTACTTC
TRBD1,TRBJ1-4,TRBV4-1,.,CASSPAPQGASNEKLFF,TGCGCCAGCAGCCCCGCGCCCCAGGGGGCTTCCAATGAAAAACTGTTTTTT
TRBD2,TRBJ2-7,TRBV7-2,.,CASSGTGTSRGGYYEQYF,TGTGCCAGCAGCGGAACCGGGACTAGTAGAGGAGGGTACTACGAGCAGTACTTC
TRBD1,TRBJ2-1,TRBV6-6,.,CASSPQGSYNEQFF,TGTGCCAGCAGCCCACAGGGGAGCTACAATGAGCAGTTCTTC
TRBD2,TRBJ2-3,TRBV7-2,.,CASSRNLAGRADTQYF,TGTGCCAGCAGCCGAAATCTAGCGGGGAGGGCAGATACGCAGTATTTT
.,TRBJ2-2,TRBV6-5,once,CASSPFTGELFF,TGTGCCAGCAGTCCGTTCACCGGGGAGCTGTTTTTT
TRBD1,TRBJ2-4,TRBV13,.,CASSRTGLKSDKNIQYF,TGTGCCAGCAGCCGGACAGGGCTGAAGTCGGACAAAAACATTCAGTACTTC
.,TRBJ1-6,TRBV27,.,CASSLTLQAHYNSPLHF,TGTGCCAGCAGTCTCACCTTACAGGCCCACTATAATTCACCCCTCCACTTT
.,TRBJ1-1,TRBV29-1,few,CSVPHNTEAFF,TGCAGCGTCCCACATAACACTGAAGCTTTCTTT
.,TRBJ2-3,TRBV10-3,.,CAIRPGFTDTQYF,TGTGCCATCAGGCCAGGATTCACAGATACGCAGTATTTT
.,TRBJ2-5,TRBV4-3,.,CASSQDRRETQYF,TGCGCCAGCAGCCAAGATAGGAGAGAGACCCAGTACTTC
TRBD1,TRBJ1-1,TRBV30,.,CAWSEWDRYTEAFF,TGTGCCTGGAGTGAGTGGGACAGGTACACTGAAGCTTTCTTT
TRBD1,TRBJ1-3,TRBV19,.,CASSIPGQPYSGNTIYF,TGTGCCAGTAGTATTCCGGGACAGCCTTACTCTGGAAACACCATATATTTT
TRBD1,TRBJ2-7,TRBV5-4,.,CASSLGDRGRPGYEQYF,TGTGCCAGCAGCTTGGGCGACAGGGGGCGCCCCGGCTACGAGCAGTACTTC
.,TRBJ1-3,TRBV6-5,few,CASSYSWGAGNTIYF,TGTGCCAGCAGTTACTCGTGGGGGGCTGGAAACACCATATATTTT
.,TRBJ1-2,TRBV10-3,.,CVLGQTNYGYTF,TGTGTCTTGGGGCAGACTAACTATGGCTACACCTTC
.,TRBJ2-1,TRBV5-8,.,CASSSLALSSYNEQFF,TGTGCCAGCAGCTCCCTAGCGCTAAGCTCCTACAATGAGCAGTTCTTC
.,TRBJ1-5,TRBV19,.,CASKVSGNQPQHF,TGTGCCAGTAAGGTCTCGGGGAATCAGCCCCAGCATTTT
.,TRBJ1-5,TRBV4-3,.,CASSSGWSNQPQHF,TGCGCCAGCAGCTCAGGGTGGAGCAATCAGCCCCAGCATTTT
TRBD1,TRBJ1-3,TRBV9,.,CASSTRQGTGNTIYF,TGTGCCAGCAGCACCCGACAGGGGACGGGAAACACCATATATTTT
.,TRBJ1-1,TRBV2,.,CASSESGRNTEAFF,TGTGCCAGCAGTGAATCCGGGAGGAACACTGAAGCTTTCTTT
TRBD2,TRBJ2-2,TRBV7-3,.,CASTGTSGGTGELFF,TGTGCCAGCACTGGGACTAGCGGGGGGACGGGGGAGCTGTTTTTT
TRBD2,TRBJ2-1,TRBV6-1,.,CASSGTSGGAYEQFF,TGTGCCAGCAGTGGGACTAGCGGGGGGGCCTATGAGCAGTTCTTC
.,TRBJ1-1,TRBV7-2,.,CASSNRDKATEAFF,TGTGCCAGCAGCAACAGGGACAAGGCCACTGAAGCTTTCTTT
.,TRBJ1-1,TRBV18,.,CASSPDGGNTEAFF,TGTGCCAGCTCACCGGACGGGGGGAACACTGAAGCTTTCTTT
.,TRBJ2-1,TRBV4-1,.,CASSQDITGSYNEQFF,TGCGCCAGCAGCCAAGATATTACAGGGAGTTACAATGAGCAGTTCTTC
.,TRBJ1-5,TRBV30,.,CAWSVSGTTNQPQHF,TGTGCCTGGAGTGTATCCGGGACAACTAATCAGCCCCAGCATTTT
.,TRBJ2-1,TRBV19,.,CASSIAGYSYNEQFF,TGTGCCAGTAGTATTGCGGGGTACTCCTACAATGAGCAGTTCTTC
TRBD1,TRBJ1-3,TRBV19,.,CASSPGTGSSNTIYF,TGTGCCAGTAGTCCCGGGACAGGGTCGTCAAACACCATATATTTT